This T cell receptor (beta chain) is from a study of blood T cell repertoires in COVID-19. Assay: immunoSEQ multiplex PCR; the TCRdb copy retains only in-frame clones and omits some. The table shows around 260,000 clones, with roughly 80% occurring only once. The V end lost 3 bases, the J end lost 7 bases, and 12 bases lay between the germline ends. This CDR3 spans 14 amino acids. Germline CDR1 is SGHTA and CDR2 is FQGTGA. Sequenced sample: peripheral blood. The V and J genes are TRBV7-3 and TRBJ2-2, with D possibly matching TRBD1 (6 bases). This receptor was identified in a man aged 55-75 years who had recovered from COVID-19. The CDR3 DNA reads TGTGCCAGCAGCTTCGGGACAACCCGCGGGGAGCTGTTTTTT. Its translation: CASSFGTTRGELFF.